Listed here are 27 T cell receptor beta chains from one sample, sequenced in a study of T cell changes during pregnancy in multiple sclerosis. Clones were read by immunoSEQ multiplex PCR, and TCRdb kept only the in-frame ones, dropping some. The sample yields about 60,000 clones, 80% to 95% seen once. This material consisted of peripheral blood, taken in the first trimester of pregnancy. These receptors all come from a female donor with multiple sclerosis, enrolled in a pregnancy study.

CDR3 region: CAGERAPGDNEQFF. DNA of the CDR3: TGTGCCGGGGAGCGGGCGCCTGGGGACAATGAGCAGTTCTTC. J is TRBJ2-1 and V is TRBV30; D possibly corresponds to TRBD2 (6 bases). From germline, CDR1 is GTSNPN and CDR2 SVGIG (reference sequence). Trimming shortened V by 8 bases and J by 5 bases, and 19 bases separated the two germline ends. The CDR3 length is 14 residues.

The CDR3 nucleotides read TGTGCCAGCAGTGAAATTATGGGACAGGGGGCCGATACGCAGTATTTT. Encoded protein: CASSEIMGQGADTQYF. This chain uses TRBV6-1 with TRBJ2-3; 12 bases match TRBD1. The CDR3 totals 16 residues. Germline trimming cut 2 bases from V and 6 bases from J; bases unmatched to any gene: 6. Germline values: CDR1 MNHNS, CDR2 SASEGT.

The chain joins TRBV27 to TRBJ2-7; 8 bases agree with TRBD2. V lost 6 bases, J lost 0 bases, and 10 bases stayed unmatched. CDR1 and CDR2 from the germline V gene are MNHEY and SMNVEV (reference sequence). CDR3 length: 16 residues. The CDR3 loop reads CASRRMTSANSYEQYF. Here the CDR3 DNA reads TGTGCCAGCAGGCGAATGACTAGCGCCAACTCCTACGAGCAGTACTTC.

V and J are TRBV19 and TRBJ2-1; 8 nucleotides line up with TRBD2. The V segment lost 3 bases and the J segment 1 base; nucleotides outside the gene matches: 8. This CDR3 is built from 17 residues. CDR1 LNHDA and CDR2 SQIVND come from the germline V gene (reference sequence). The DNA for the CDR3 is TGTGCCAGTAGTATGCACGGGAGGGGCGGTTCCTACAATGAGCAGTTCTTC. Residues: CASSMHGRGGSYNEQFF.

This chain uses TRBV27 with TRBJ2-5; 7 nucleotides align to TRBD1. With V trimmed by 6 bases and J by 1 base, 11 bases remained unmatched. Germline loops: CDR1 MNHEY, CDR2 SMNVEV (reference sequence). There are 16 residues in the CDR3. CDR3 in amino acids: CASRTTRQGFQETQYF. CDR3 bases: TGTGCCAGCAGAACGACCAGACAGGGCTTCCAAGAGACCCAGTACTTC.

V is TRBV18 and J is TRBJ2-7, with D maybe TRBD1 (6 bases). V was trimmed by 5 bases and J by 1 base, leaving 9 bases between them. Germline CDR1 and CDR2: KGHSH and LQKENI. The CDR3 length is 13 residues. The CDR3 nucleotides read TGTGCCAGCTCAAGACAGGAGTCCTACGAGCAGTACTTC. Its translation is CASSRQESYEQYF. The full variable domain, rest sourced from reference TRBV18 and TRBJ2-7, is NAGVMQNPRHLVRRRGQEARLRCSPMKGHSHVYWYRQLPEEGLKFMVYLQKENIIDESGMPKERFSAEFPKEGPSILRIQQVVRGDSAAYFCASSRQESYEQYFGPGTRLTVT.

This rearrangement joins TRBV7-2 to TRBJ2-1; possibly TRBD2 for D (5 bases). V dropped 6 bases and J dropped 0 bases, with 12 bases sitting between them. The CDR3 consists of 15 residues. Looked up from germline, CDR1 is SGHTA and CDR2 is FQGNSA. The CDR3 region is CASRSTRSSYNEQFF. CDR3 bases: TGTGCCAGCAGATCTACTAGATCCTCCTACAATGAGCAGTTCTTC.

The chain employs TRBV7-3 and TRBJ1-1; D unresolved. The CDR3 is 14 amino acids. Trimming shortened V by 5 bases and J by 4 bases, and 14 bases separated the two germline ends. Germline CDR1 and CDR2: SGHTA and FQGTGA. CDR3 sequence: CASSPAGTSTEAFF. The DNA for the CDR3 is TGTGCCAGCAGCCCGGCGGGCACGAGCACTGAAGCTTTCTTT.

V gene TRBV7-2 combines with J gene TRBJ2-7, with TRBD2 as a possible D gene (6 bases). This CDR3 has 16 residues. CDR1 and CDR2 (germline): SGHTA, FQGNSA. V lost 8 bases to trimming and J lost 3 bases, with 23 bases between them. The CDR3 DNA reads TGTGCCAGCTCTCGTGGGGGGAACCTCCTGTACTACGAGCAGTACTTC. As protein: CASSRGGNLLYYEQYF.

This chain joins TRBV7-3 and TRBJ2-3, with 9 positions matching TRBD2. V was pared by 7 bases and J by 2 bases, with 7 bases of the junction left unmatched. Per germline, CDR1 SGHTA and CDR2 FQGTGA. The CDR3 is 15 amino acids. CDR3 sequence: CASTLSGSPTDTQYF. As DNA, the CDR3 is TGTGCCAGCACCCTTAGCGGGAGTCCCACAGATACGCAGTATTTT. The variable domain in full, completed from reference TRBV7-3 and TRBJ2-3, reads GAGVSQTPSNKVTEKGKYVELRCDPISGHTALYWYRQSLGQGPEFLIYFQGTGAADDSGLPNDRFFAVRPEGSVSTLKIQRTERGDSAVYLCASTLSGSPTDTQYFGPGTRLTVL.

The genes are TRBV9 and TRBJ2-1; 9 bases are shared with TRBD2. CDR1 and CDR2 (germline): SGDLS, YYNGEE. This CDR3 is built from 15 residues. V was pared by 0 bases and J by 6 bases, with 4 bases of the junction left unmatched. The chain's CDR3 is CASSVVAGAFNEQFF. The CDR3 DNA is TGTGCCAGCAGCGTAGTAGCGGGAGCTTTCAATGAGCAGTTCTTC.

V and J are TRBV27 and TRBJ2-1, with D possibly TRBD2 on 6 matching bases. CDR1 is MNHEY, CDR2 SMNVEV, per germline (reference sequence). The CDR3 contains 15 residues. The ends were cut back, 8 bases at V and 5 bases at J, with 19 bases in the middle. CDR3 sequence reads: CASVFSGGTDNEQFF. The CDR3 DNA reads TGTGCCAGCGTTTTTAGCGGAGGGACCGACAATGAGCAGTTCTTC.

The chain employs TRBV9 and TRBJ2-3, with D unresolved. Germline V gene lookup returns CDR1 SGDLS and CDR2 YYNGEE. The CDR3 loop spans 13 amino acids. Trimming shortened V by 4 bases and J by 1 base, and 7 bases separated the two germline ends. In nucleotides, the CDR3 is TGTGCCAGCAGCCCGCGGCGCACAGATACGCAGTATTTT. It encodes CASSPRRTDTQYF.

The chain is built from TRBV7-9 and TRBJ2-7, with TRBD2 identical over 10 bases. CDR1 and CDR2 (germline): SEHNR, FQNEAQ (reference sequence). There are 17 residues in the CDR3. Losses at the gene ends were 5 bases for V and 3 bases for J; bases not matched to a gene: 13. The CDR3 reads CASSSGTSAGNGYEQYF. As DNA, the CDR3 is TGTGCCAGCAGCAGTGGGACTAGCGCTGGTAATGGCTACGAGCAGTACTTC.

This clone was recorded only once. DNA for the CDR3: TGTGCCAGCAGTACAGATCGGGGAAAACTGTTTTTT. Translated: CASSTDRGKLFF. The rearrangement joins TRBV28 to TRBJ1-4; D is ambiguous. Germline V gene data show CDR1 as MDHEN and CDR2 as SYDVKM. This CDR3 has 12 amino acids. Between the trimmed V and J ends, which lost 5 bases and 10 bases, there was a span of 11 bases.

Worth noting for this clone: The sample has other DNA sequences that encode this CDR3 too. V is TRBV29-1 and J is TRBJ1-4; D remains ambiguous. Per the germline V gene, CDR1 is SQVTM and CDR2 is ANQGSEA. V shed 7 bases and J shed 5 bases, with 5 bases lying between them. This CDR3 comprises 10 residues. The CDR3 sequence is CSALNEKLFF. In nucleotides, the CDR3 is TGCAGCGCGTTGAATGAAAAACTGTTTTTT.

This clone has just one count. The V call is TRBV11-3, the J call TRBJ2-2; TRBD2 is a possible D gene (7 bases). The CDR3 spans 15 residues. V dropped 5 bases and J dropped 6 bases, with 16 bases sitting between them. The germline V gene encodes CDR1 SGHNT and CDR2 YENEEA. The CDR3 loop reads CASSEGGTIAGELFF. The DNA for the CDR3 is TGTGCCAGCAGCGAAGGGGGGACTATTGCCGGGGAGCTGTTTTTT.

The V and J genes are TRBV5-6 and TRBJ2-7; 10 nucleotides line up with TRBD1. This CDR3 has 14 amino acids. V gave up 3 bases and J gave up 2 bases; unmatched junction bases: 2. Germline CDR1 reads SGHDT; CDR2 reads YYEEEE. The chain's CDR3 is CASSYGTGAYEQYF. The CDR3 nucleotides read TGTGCCAGCAGCTACGGGACAGGGGCCTACGAGCAGTACTTC.

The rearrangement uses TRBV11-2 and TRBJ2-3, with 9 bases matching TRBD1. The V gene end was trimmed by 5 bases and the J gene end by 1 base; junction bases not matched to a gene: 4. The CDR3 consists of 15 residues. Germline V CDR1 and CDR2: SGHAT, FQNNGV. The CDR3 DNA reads TGTGCCAGCAGCCCTTACAGGGGGCGCACAGATACGCAGTATTTT. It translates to CASSPYRGRTDTQYF.

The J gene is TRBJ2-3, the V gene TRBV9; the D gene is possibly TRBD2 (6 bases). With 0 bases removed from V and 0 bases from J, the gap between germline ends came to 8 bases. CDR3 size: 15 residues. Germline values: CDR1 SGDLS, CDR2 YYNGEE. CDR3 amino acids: CASSVVGTSTDTQYF. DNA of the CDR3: TGTGCCAGCAGCGTAGTAGGGACTAGCACAGATACGCAGTATTTT. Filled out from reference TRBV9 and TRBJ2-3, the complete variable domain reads DSGVTQTPKHLITATGQRVTLRCSPRSGDLSVYWYQQSLDQGLQFLIQYYNGEERAKGNILERFSAQQFPDLHSELNLSSLELGDSALYFCASSVVGTSTDTQYFGPGTRLTVL.

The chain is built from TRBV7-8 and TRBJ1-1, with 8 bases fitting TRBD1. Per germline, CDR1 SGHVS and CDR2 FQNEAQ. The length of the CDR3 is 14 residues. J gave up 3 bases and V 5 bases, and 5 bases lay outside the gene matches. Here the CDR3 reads CASSADRDYTEAFF. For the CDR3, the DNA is TGTGCCAGCAGCGCGGACAGGGATTACACTGAAGCTTTCTTT.

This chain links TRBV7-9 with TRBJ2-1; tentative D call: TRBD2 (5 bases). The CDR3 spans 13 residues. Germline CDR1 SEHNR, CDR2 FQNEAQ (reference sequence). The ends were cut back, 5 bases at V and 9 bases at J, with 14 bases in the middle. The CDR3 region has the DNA TGTGCCAGCAGCCCGACCTTGGCGGGTGAGCAGTTCTTC. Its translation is CASSPTLAGEQFF. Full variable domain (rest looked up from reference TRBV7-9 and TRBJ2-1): DTGVSQNPRHKITKRGQNVTFRCDPISEHNRLYWYRQTLGQGPEFLTYFQNEAQLEKSRLLSDRFSAERPKGSFSTLEIQRTEQGDSAMYLCASSPTLAGEQFFGPGTRLTVL.

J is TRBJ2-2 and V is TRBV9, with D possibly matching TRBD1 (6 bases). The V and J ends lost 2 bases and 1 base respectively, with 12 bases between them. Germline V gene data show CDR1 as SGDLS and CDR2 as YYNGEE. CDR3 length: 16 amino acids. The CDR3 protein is CASSVTGRLNTGELFF. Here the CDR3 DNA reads TGTGCCAGCAGCGTTACAGGGAGACTGAACACCGGGGAGCTGTTTTTT. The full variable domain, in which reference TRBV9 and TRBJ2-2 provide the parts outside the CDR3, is DSGVTQTPKHLITATGQRVTLRCSPRSGDLSVYWYQQSLDQGLQFLIQYYNGEERAKGNILERFSAQQFPDLHSELNLSSLELGDSALYFCASSVTGRLNTGELFFGEGSRLTVL.

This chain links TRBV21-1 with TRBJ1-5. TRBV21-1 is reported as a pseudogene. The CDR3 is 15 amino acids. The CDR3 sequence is CASSHTGRGNQPQHF. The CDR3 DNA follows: TGTGCCAGCAGCCACACAGGGAGGGGCAATCAGCCCCAGCATTTT.

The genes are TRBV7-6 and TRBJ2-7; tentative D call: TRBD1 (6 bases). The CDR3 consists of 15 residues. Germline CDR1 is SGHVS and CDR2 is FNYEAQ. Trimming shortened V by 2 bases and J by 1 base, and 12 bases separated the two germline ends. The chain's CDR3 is CASSLKTDSSYEQYF. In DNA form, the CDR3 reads TGTGCCAGCAGCTTAAAAACGGACAGTTCCTACGAGCAGTACTTC.

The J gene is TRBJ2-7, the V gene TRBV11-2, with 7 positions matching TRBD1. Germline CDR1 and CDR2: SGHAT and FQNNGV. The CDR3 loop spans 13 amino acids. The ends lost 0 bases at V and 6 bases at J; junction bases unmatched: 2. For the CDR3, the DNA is TGTGCCAGCAGCTTAGACCCAGGGGGCGAGCAGTACTTC. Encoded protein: CASSLDPGGEQYF.

CDR3 amino acids: CASSLRATSGNTYEQYF. In nucleotides, the CDR3 is TGTGCCAGCAGCCTAAGGGCCACTAGCGGGAATACCTACGAGCAGTACTTC. The chain combines TRBV27 with TRBJ2-7; TRBD2 matches at 10 bases. Germline V gene data show CDR1 as MNHEY and CDR2 as SMNVEV (reference sequence). This CDR3 region has 17 residues. V lost 6 bases and J lost 2; bases outside the gene matches: 13.